These T cell receptor beta chains were read from a single sample in a study of early T cells in non-severe SARS-CoV-2 infection. TCRdb fed the 5' RACE reads into MiXCR, producing one record per CDR3 protein. The sample includes about 33,000 distinct CDR3 sequences, under 6% of them seen just once. Sample: whole blood. The receptors shown here come from an adult who was a healthcare worker with PCR-confirmed SARS-CoV-2 infection or an uninfected control (not recorded which). CDR3s include the opening cysteine and the closing phenylalanine or tryptophan. The order of the fields is clone size, V gene, D gene, J gene, CDR3 DNA, CDR3 protein. A D gene is named only where the DNA matches it firmly. Only part of the rows carry a size: once, few, many, or a class if the clone is expanded.

size: many
V: TRBV12-3/TRBV12-4
D: TRBD2
J: TRBJ2-1
DNA: TGTGCCAGCAGATATAGCGGGGCGGGGGCCGATGAGCAGTTCTTC
CDR3: CASRYSGAGADEQFF

size: many
V: TRBV5-6
D: NA
J: TRBJ2-5
DNA: TGTGCCAGCAGCTTGTTGACCAACCAAGAGACCCAGTACTTC
CDR3: CASSLLTNQETQYF

size: many
V: TRBV7-7
D: NA
J: TRBJ1-2
DNA: TGTGCCAGCAGTTTCCGGACGGGCCGTGGCTACACCTTC
CDR3: CASSFRTGRGYTF

size: few
V: TRBV10-2
D: NA
J: TRBJ2-1
DNA: TGCGCCAGCAGGCCGGTGAACAATGAGCAGTTCTTC
CDR3: CASRPVNNEQFF

size: many
V: TRBV20-1
D: NA
J: TRBJ1-5
DNA: TGCAGTGCTACCGGGATAGGGAATCAGCCCCAGCATTTT
CDR3: CSATGIGNQPQHF

size: many
V: TRBV20-1
D: TRBD2
J: TRBJ2-1
DNA: TGCAGTGCTTTGGGGACACTAACTAGCGGGAGGGAGAATGAGCAGTTCTTC
CDR3: CSALGTLTSGRENEQFF

size: NA
V: TRBV11-3
D: NA
J: TRBJ2-5
DNA: TGTGCCAGCAGAATTGGAGGGTCAGAGACCCAGTACTTC
CDR3: CASRIGGSETQYF

size: many
V: TRBV19
D: TRBD1
J: TRBJ2-3
DNA: TGTGCCAGTAGTTTAAATCCAGGACAGGGGGCTTTGCGCACAGATACGCAGTATTTT
CDR3: CASSLNPGQGALRTDTQYF

size: many
V: TRBV5-8
D: NA
J: TRBJ2-7
DNA: TGTGCCAGCAGCAAGTACGAGCAGTACTTC
CDR3: CASSKYEQYF

size: many
V: TRBV29-1
D: NA
J: TRBJ1-2
DNA: TGCAGCGTTGAAGCGGCGGGCAAATCGGACGGCTACACCTTC
CDR3: CSVEAAGKSDGYTF

size: many
V: TRBV7-8
D: NA
J: TRBJ1-5
DNA: TGTGCCAGCAGCTTAGCGGTCATGAGAGGTCCTCAGCCCCAGCATTTT
CDR3: CASSLAVMRGPQPQHF

size: many
V: TRBV19
D: TRBD1
J: TRBJ2-4
DNA: TGTGCCAGTAGTTTCCGGACAGGAATGGTTGGCATTCAGTACTTC
CDR3: CASSFRTGMVGIQYF

size: many
V: TRBV11-3
D: TRBD1
J: TRBJ1-1
DNA: TGTGCCAGCAGCCGGGACAGGGGGCCGGAAGCTTTCTTT
CDR3: CASSRDRGPEAFF

size: few
V: TRBV29-1
D: TRBD1
J: TRBJ2-7
DNA: TGCAGCGTGAGGACAGGGGGAAACTACGAGCAGTACTTC
CDR3: CSVRTGGNYEQYF

size: NA
V: TRBV20-1
D: NA
J: TRBJ2-6
DNA: TGCAGTGCTCCGGACGGGGCCTCTGGGGCCAACGTCCTGACTTTC
CDR3: CSAPDGASGANVLTF

size: many
V: TRBV10-1
D: NA
J: TRBJ2-5
DNA: TGCGCCAGCAGTGAGATAACTCTCGGAACCCAGTACTTC
CDR3: CASSEITLGTQYF

size: many
V: TRBV6-2/TRBV6-3
D: NA
J: TRBJ1-6
DNA: TGTGCCAGCAGTTACTCGATGGTATGGCTCACGCAGGCTTTGTCCGGTCGTTCACCCCTCCACTTT
CDR3: CASSYSMVWLTQALSGRSPLHF

size: many
V: TRBV20-1
D: NA
J: TRBJ1-3
DNA: TGCAGTGCTAGACTGGACAGCTACTCTGGAAACACCATATATTTT
CDR3: CSARLDSYSGNTIYF

size: many
V: TRBV7-3
D: TRBD2
J: TRBJ2-2
DNA: TGTGCCAGCAGCTTAACTCCGGTGGGGACGGGACTAGGGAACACCGGGGAGCTGTTTTTT
CDR3: CASSLTPVGTGLGNTGELFF

size: many
V: TRBV20-1
D: NA
J: TRBJ1-1
DNA: TGCAGTGCTAGGGATAGAAGGCCGAGGACTGAAGCTTTCTTT
CDR3: CSARDRRPRTEAFF

size: NA
V: TRBV28
D: NA
J: TRBJ1-3
DNA: TGTGCCAGCTGCGCTGCAGGAAACACCATATATTTT
CDR3: CASCAAGNTIYF

size: many
V: TRBV19
D: TRBD2
J: TRBJ2-1
DNA: TGTGCCAGTAGTATAGCCCCAGCGGGGTACAATGAGCAGTTCTTC
CDR3: CASSIAPAGYNEQFF